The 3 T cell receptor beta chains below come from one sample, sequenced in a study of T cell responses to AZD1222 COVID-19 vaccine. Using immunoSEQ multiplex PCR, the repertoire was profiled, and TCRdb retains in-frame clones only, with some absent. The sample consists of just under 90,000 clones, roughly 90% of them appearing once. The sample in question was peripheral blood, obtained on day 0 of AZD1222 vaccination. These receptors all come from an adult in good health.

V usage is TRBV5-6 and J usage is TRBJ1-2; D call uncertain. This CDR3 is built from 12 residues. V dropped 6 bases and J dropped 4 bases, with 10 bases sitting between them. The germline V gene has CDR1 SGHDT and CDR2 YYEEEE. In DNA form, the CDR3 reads TGTGCCAGCAAGGAGCGGGGCTATGGCTACACCTTC. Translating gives CASKERGYGYTF.

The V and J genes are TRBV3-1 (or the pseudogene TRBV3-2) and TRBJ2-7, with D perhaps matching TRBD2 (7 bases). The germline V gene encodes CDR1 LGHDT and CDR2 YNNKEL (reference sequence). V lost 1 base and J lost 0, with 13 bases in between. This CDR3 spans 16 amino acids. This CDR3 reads CASSQGARGGSYEQYF. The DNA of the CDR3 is TGTGCCAGCAGCCAAGGCGCGAGGGGGGGCTCCTACGAGCAGTACTTC.

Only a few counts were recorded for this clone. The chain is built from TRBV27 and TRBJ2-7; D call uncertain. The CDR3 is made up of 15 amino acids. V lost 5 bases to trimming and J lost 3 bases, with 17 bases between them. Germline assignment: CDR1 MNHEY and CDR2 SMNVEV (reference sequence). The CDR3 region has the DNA TGTGCCAGCAGTCTCATGAGCTTTGGATACTACGAGCAGTACTTC. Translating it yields CASSLMSFGYYEQYF.